This paragraph covers one T cell receptor beta chain sequence. As yet, its antigen is unknown. An end of the junction does not agree with germline; a read error may underlie this. This PCR relied on a set of 60 Vbeta primers and 13 Jbeta primers. The table came from immunoSEQ multiplex PCR; TCRdb's copy has only in-frame clones and leaves some out. This repertoire comprises about 160,000 clones; its ten largest clones make up under 2%. The record originates from a study of cytomegalovirus exposure and HLA in healthy donors. Study conclusions and caveats: In an earlier analysis, productive rearrangement rates for most beta V segments clustered near 87% or 30%. Later genetic work tied a missense DCLRE1C variant to beta-chain V and J trimming.

Germline lookup yields CDR1 SGHTA and CDR2 FQGTGA. The CDR3 length is 14 residues. The sequenced sample consisted of PBMCs. The V and J genes are TRBV7-3 and TRBJ2-7; 10 bases match TRBD1. The TCR was taken from a woman aged 45 to 65 in good health and CMV-seronegative. CDR3: CASSSGQGNYVQYF. DNA for the CDR3: TGTGCCAGCAGTTCGGGACAGGGGAACTACGTGCAGTACTTC.